This T cell receptor (beta chain) is from a study of CD8 T cells in Susac syndrome. Random hexamers were used to reverse transcribe the RNA input (roughly 0.5 to 1 ug). In TCRdb, the immunoSEQ multiplex PCR reads were re-called with MiXCR into one record per CDR3 protein. This sample has about 190,000 distinct CDR3 sequences; 95% occur once, and the top ten carry around 0.15%. CDR1 and CDR2 from the germline V gene are SGHVS and FQNEAQ. V lost 7 bases to trimming and J lost 7 bases, with 14 bases between them. This CDR3 has 13 amino acids. The sample was CD8+ T cells from PBMCs. The chain has TRBV7-8 and TRBJ1-5; possible D gene TRBD1, 5 bases. The TCR comes from a human donor with Susac syndrome. CDR3: CASTLGGYQPQHF. The DNA of the CDR3 is TGTGCCAGCACCTTGGGGGGTTACCAGCCCCAGCATTTT.